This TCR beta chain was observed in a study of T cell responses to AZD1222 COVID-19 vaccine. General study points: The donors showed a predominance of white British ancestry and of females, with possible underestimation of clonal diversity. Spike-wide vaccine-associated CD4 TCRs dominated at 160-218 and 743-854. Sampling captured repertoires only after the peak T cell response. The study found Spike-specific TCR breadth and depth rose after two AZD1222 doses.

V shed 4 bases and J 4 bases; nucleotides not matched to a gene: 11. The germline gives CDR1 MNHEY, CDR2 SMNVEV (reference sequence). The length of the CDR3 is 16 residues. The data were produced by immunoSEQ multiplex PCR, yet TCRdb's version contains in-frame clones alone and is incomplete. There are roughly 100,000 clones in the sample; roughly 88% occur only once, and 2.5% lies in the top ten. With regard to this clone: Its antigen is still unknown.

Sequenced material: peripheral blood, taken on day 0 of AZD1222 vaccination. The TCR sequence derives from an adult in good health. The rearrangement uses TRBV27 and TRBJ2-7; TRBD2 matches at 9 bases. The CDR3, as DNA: TGTGCCAGCAGTTCTACGAGACTAGCGGAAGGGTACGAGCAGTACTTC. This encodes CASSSTRLAEGYEQYF.